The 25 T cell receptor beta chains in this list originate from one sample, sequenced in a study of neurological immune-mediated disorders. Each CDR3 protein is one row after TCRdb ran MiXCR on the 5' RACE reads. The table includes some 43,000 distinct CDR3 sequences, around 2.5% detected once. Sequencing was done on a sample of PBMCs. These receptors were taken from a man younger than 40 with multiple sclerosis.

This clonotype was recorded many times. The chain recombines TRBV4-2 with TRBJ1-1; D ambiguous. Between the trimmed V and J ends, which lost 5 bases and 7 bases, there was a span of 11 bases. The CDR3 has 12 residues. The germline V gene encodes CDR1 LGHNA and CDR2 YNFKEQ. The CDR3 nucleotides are TGTGCCAGCAGCTCCGGAAGTAGTGAAGCTTTCTTT. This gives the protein CASSSGSSEAFF.

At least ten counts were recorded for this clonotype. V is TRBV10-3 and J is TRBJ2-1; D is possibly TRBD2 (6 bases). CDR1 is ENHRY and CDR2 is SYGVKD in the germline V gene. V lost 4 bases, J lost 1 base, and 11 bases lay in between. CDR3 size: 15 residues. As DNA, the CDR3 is TGTGCCATCAGTGCGGGTAGCGGATCCTACAATGAGCAGTTCTTC. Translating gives CAISAGSGSYNEQFF.

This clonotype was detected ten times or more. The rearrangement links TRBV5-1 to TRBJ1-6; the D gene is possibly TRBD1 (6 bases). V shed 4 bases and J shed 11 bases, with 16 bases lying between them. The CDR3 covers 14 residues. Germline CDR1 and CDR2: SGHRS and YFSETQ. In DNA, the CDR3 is TGCGCCAGCAGCACGGGACAAGGTGGGACACCCCTCCACTTT. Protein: CASSTGQGGTPLHF.

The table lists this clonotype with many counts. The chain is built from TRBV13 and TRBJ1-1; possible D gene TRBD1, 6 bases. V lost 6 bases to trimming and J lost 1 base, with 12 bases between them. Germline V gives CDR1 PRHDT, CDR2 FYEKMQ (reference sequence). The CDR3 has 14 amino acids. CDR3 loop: CASSFPTGNTEAFF. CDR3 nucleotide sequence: TGTGCCAGCAGTTTCCCGACAGGGAACACTGAAGCTTTCTTT.

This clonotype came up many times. The CDR3 DNA sequence: TGTGCCAGCAGTTACACGCAGACAGGAGATGGCTACACCTTC. It specifies CASSYTQTGDGYTF. The rearrangement links TRBV6-6 to TRBJ1-2; TRBD1 is a possible D gene (6 bases). V was shortened by 2 bases and J by 6 bases, with 13 bases between the two germline ends. The CDR3 extends over 14 amino acids. Germline assignment: CDR1 MNHNY and CDR2 SVGAGI (reference sequence).

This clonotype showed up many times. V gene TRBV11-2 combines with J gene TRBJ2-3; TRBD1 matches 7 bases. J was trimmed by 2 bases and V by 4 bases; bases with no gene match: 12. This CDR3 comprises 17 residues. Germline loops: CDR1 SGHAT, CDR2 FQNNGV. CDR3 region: CASSSSYTGANTDTQYF. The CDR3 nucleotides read TGTGCCAGCAGCTCCTCTTATACAGGGGCGAACACAGATACGCAGTATTTT.

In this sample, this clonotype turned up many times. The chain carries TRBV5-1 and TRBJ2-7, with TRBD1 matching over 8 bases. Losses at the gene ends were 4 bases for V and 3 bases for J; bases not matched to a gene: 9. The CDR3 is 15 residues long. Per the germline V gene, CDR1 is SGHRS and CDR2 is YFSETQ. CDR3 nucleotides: TGCGCCAGCAGCGTTCAGCCAGGACAGGGCTACGAGCAGTACTTC. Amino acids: CASSVQPGQGYEQYF.

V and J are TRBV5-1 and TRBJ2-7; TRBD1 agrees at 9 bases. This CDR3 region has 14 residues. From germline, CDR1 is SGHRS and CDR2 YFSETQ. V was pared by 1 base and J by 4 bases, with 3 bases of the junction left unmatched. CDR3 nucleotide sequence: TGCGCCAGCAGCTTGCGAGGACAGGGGTACGAGCAGTACTTC. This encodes CASSLRGQGYEQYF.

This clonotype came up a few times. CDR3 in DNA: TGTGCCAGCAGCAGGGTAGGCACTGAAGCTTTCTTT. Amino acids: CASSRVGTEAFF. V gene TRBV5-5 combines with J gene TRBJ1-1; the D is unclear. CDR3 length: 12 residues. The ends were cut back, 4 bases at V and 4 bases at J, with 8 bases in the middle. Germline V lookup: CDR1 SGHKS, CDR2 YYEKEE (reference sequence).

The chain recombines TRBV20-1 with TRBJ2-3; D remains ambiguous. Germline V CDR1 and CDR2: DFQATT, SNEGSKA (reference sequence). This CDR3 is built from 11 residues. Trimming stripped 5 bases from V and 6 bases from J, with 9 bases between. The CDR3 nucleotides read TGCAGTGCTGCAGAGGCGGATACGCAGTATTTT. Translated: CSAAEADTQYF.

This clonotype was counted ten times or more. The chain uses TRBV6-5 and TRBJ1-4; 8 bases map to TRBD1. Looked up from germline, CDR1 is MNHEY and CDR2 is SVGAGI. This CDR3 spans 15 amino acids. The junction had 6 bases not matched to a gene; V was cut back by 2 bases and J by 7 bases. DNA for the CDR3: TGTGCCAGCAGTTACCACGACAGGGGCCGTGAAAAACTGTTTTTT. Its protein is CASSYHDRGREKLFF.

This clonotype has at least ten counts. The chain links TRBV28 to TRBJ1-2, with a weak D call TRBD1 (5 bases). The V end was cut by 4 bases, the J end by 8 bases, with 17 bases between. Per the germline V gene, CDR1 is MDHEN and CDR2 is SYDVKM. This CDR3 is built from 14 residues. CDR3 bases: TGTGCCAGCAGTTCGGTGGGGGATCTGGAAGGCTACACCTTC. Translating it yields CASSSVGDLEGYTF.

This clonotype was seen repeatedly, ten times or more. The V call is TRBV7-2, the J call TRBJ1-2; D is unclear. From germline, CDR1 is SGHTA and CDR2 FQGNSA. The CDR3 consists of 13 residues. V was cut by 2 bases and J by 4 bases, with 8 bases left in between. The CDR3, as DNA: TGTGCCAGCAGCTTAAGAAAGGCCTATGGCTACACCTTC. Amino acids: CASSLRKAYGYTF.

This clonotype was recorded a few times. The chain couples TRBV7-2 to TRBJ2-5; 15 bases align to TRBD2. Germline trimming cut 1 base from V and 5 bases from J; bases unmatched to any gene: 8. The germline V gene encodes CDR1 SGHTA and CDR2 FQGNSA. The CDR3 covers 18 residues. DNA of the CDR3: TGTGCCAGCAGCTTAGGCAGGGGACTAGCGGGAGGTTATGAGACCCAGTACTTC. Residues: CASSLGRGLAGGYETQYF.

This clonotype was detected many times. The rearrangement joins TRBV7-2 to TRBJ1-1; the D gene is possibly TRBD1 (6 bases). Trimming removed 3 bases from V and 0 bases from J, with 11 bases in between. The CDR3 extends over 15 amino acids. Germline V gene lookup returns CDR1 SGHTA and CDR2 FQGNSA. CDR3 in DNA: TGTGCCAGCAGCTTGGGGGCCGGGATGAACACTGAAGCTTTCTTT. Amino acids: CASSLGAGMNTEAFF.

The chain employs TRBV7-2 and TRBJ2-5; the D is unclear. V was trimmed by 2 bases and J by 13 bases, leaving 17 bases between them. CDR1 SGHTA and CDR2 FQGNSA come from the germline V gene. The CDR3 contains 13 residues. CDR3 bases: TGTGCCAGCAGCTTAACTAACGGACCGTTGGCGTACTTC. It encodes CASSLTNGPLAYF.

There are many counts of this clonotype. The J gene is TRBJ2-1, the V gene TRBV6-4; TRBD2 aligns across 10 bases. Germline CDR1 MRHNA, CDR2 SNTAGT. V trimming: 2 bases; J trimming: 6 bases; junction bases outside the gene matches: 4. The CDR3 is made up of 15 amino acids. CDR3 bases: TGTGCCAGCAGTGACCTAGCGGGAGTGAGCAATGAGCAGTTCTTC. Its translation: CASSDLAGVSNEQFF.

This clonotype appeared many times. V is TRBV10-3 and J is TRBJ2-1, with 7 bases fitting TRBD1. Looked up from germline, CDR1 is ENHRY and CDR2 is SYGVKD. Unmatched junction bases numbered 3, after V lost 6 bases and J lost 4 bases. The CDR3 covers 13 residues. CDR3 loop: CAISRDSYNEQFF. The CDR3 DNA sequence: TGTGCCATCAGCCGGGACAGTTACAATGAGCAGTTCTTC.

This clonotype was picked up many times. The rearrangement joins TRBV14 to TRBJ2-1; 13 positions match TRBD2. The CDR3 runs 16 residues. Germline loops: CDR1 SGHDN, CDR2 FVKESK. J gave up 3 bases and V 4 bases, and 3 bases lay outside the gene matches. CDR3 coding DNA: TGTGCCAGCAGCCGACTAGCGGGAGGTCACTACAATGAGCAGTTCTTC. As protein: CASSRLAGGHYNEQFF. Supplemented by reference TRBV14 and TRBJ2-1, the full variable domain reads EAGVTQFPSHSVIEKGQTVTLRCDPISGHDNLYWYRRVMGKEIKFLLHFVKESKQDESGMPNNRFLAERTGGTYSTLKVQPAELEDSGVYFCASSRLAGGHYNEQFFGPGTRLTVL.

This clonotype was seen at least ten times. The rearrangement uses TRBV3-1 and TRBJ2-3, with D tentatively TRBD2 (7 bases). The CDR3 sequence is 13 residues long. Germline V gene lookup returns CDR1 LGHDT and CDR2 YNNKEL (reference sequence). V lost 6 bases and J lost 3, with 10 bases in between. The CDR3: CASRRGGTDTQYF. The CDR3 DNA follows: TGTGCCAGCAGAAGGGGGGGGACAGATACGCAGTATTTT.

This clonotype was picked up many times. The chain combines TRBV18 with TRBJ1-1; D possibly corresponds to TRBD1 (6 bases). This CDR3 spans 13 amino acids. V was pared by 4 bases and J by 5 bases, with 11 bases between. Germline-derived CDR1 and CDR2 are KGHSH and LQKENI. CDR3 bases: TGTGCCAGCTCACTACCAGGGGTAACTGAAGCTTTCTTT. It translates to CASSLPGVTEAFF.

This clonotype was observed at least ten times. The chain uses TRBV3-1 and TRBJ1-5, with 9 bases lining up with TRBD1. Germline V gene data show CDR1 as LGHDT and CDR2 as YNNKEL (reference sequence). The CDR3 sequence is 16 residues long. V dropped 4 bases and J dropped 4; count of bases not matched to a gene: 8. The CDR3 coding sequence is TGTGCCAGCAGCCGTACTATAGGACAGGGGAATCAGCCCCAGCATTTT. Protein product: CASSRTIGQGNQPQHF.

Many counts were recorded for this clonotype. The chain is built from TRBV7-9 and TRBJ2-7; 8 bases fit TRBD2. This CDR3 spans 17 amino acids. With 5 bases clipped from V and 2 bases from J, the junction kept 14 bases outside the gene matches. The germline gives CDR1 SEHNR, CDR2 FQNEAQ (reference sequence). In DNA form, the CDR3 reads TGTGCCAGCAGCCATTCCCCAGCGGGGGCCCACACCTACGAGCAGTACTTC. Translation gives CASSHSPAGAHTYEQYF.

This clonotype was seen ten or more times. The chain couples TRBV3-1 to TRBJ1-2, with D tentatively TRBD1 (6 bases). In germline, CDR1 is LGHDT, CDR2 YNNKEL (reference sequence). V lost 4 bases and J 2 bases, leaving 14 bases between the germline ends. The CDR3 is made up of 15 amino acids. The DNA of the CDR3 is TGTGCCAGCAGCCGAACTATCGACAGGAACTATGGCTACACCTTC. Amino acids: CASSRTIDRNYGYTF.

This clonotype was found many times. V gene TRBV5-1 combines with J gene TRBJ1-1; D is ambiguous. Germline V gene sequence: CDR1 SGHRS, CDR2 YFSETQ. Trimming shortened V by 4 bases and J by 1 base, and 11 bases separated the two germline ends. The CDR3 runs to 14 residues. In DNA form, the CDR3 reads TGCGCCAGCAGCCCCTCGGCCGGGAACACTGAAGCTTTCTTT. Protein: CASSPSAGNTEAFF.